Each of the 26 T cell receptor beta chains below was sequenced from the same sample in a study of cytomegalovirus exposure and HLA in healthy donors. It was with 60 Vbeta and 13 Jbeta primers that the PCR ran. Measured with immunoSEQ multiplex PCR; TCRdb has only the in-frame clones, and not every one. The profile shows just under 95,000 clones, about 80% of them singletons. The sequenced sample was PBMCs. The receptors come from a human donor in good health.

V usage is TRBV28 and J usage is TRBJ2-1; TRBD2 aligns across 11 bases. After removal of 10 bases from V and 6 bases from J, the junction contained 5 bases not matched to a gene. The CDR3 is 13 residues long. CDR1 and CDR2 (germline): MDHEN, SYDVKM. The CDR3 sequence is CAISGLAVNEQFF. In DNA, the CDR3 is TGTGCCATCTCGGGACTAGCGGTCAATGAGCAGTTCTTC.

For the CDR3, the DNA is TGCGCCAGCAGCCTGTCCGGGACAGGGAATGAAAAACTGTTTTTT. Protein: CASSLSGTGNEKLFF. This chain links TRBV5-1 with TRBJ1-4; 9 nucleotides agree with TRBD1. CDR1 is SGHRS and CDR2 is YFSETQ in the germline V gene. Trimming removed 4 bases from V and 5 bases from J; junction bases left unmatched: 6. The CDR3 contains 15 residues.

The rearrangement uses TRBV11-2 and TRBJ2-3; D is perhaps TRBD1 (6 bases). Trimming shortened V by 5 bases and J by 5 bases, and 17 bases separated the two germline ends. CDR3 length: 15 residues. Germline assignment: CDR1 SGHAT and CDR2 FQNNGV. The CDR3 is CASSPTRDKGDTQYF. The CDR3 coding sequence is TGTGCCAGCAGCCCGACCCGGGACAAAGGAGATACGCAGTATTTT.

V gene TRBV7-2 combines with J gene TRBJ2-7; 7 bases line up with TRBD1. J lost 0 bases, V lost 2 bases, and 1 base had no gene match. The length of the CDR3 is 14 residues. Germline CDR1 reads SGHTA; CDR2 reads FQGNSA. The CDR3 sequence: CASSLWDSSYEQYF. The CDR3, as DNA: TGTGCCAGCAGCTTATGGGACAGCTCCTACGAGCAGTACTTC.

A note on this clone: Other DNA sequences within the sample encode an identical CDR3. The genes are TRBV6-4 and TRBJ2-5, with 11 nucleotides matching TRBD2. Germline CDR1 reads MRHNA; CDR2 reads SNTAGT. V lost 0 bases and J lost 4; bases outside the gene matches: 13. The length of the CDR3 is 19 residues. CDR3 loop: CASSDSLGEASGGRETQYF. CDR3 DNA: TGTGCCAGCAGTGACTCGCTAGGGGAGGCTAGCGGGGGGAGAGAGACCCAGTACTTC.

Here the CDR3 reads CASSLAGLEQYF. CDR3 nucleotide sequence: TGCGCCAGCAGCTTAGCGGGCCTCGAGCAGTACTTC. This chain joins TRBV5-1 and TRBJ2-7, with D tentatively TRBD2 (6 bases). Per the germline V gene, CDR1 is SGHRS and CDR2 is YFSETQ. The CDR3 length is 12 residues. Trimming took 2 bases from V and 6 from J, leaving 9 bases between them.

The chain couples TRBV28 to TRBJ2-6, with D uncertain. CDR1 MDHEN and CDR2 SYDVKM come from the germline V gene. The CDR3 runs to 15 residues. V lost 6 bases and J 0 bases, leaving 9 bases between the germline ends. CDR3 protein: CASRGSLSGANVLTF. The CDR3 DNA sequence: TGTGCCAGCAGGGGCTCTCTCTCTGGGGCCAACGTCCTGACTTTC. Full variable domain (outside the CDR3, taken from reference TRBV28 and TRBJ2-6): DVKVTQSSRYLVKRTGEKVFLECVQDMDHENMFWYRQDPGLGLRLIYFSYDVKMKEKGDIPEGYSVSREKKERFSLILESASTNQTSMYLCASRGSLSGANVLTFGAGSRLTVL.

This chain uses TRBV4-3 with TRBJ2-7; tentative D call: TRBD2 (6 bases). The CDR3 sequence is 14 residues long. Trimming left V 1 base short and J 2 bases short, with 9 bases between. Germline CDR1 is LGHNA and CDR2 is YSLEER. In nucleotides, the CDR3 is TGCGCCAGCAGCCAAGGTAGCGGCGCCTACGAGCAGTACTTC. As protein: CASSQGSGAYEQYF.

CDR3 amino acids: CAAHAGIYTEAFF. The CDR3 DNA reads TGTGCCGCCCACGCAGGAATCTATACTGAAGCTTTCTTT. The rearrangement links TRBV10-3 to TRBJ1-1; D ambiguous. With 11 bases removed from V and 5 bases from J, the gap between germline ends came to 18 bases. Germline CDR1 reads ENHRY; CDR2 reads SYGVKD. The CDR3 runs 13 residues.

This clone was seen only once. The chain links TRBV6-6 to TRBJ1-2; TRBD1 might be the D (6 bases). Germline V gene lookup returns CDR1 MNHNY and CDR2 SVGAGI (reference sequence). The CDR3 extends over 14 amino acids. Trimming left V 8 bases short and J 0 bases short, with 13 bases between. The CDR3 bases are TGTGCCAGCGGGGGCAGCCTTACTAACTATGGCTACACCTTC. Protein: CASGGSLTNYGYTF.

A few counts support this clone. The chain employs TRBV25-1 and TRBJ1-4; D call uncertain. The V gene lost 1 base and the J gene lost 0 bases, with 15 bases spanning the gap. CDR1 is MGHDK, CDR2 SYGVNS, per germline. The CDR3 runs to 18 residues. CDR3 nucleotide sequence: TGTGCCAGCAGTGAATTTTGGCAGAACAGATCAACTAATGAAAAACTGTTTTTT. As protein: CASSEFWQNRSTNEKLFF.

The chain has TRBV6-1 and TRBJ1-5, with a weak D call TRBD1 (5 bases). CDR1 is MNHNS and CDR2 is SASEGT in the germline V gene. V dropped 0 bases and J dropped 1 base, with 7 bases sitting between them. The CDR3 spans 15 residues. CDR3 nucleotide sequence: TGTGCCAGCAGTGAAGCTGGGGGGAGCAATCAGCCCCAGCATTTT. The encoded protein is CASSEAGGSNQPQHF.

This CDR3 reads CASSLGGGLAGSYEQYF. Written as DNA, the CDR3 is TGTGCCAGCAGTTTAGGAGGGGGACTAGCGGGGTCCTACGAGCAGTACTTC. The chain carries TRBV28 and TRBJ2-7; 13 nucleotides line up with TRBD2. There are 17 residues in the CDR3. Germline V gene lookup returns CDR1 MDHEN and CDR2 SYDVKM. V lost 2 bases and J lost 1; bases outside the gene matches: 5.

The V and J genes are TRBV4-2 and TRBJ2-7, with D possibly being TRBD1 (6 bases). Trimming took 0 bases from V and 0 from J, leaving 9 bases between them. This CDR3 has 15 amino acids. CDR1 is LGHNA and CDR2 is YNFKEQ in the germline V gene. DNA of the CDR3: TGTGCCAGCAGCCAAGACCAGGGGAGCTCCTACGAGCAGTACTTC. The encoded protein is CASSQDQGSSYEQYF.

The chain uses TRBV15 and TRBJ1-1; 8 bases map to TRBD1. Germline-derived CDR1 and CDR2 are LNHNV and YYDKDF (reference sequence). The CDR3 is 17 residues long. V was pared by 0 bases and J by 5 bases, with 11 bases of the junction left unmatched. CDR3 residues: CATSRDRGTGGGTEAFF. The CDR3 DNA reads TGTGCCACCAGCAGAGATCGGGGAACAGGGGGAGGGACTGAAGCTTTCTTT.

The V and J genes are TRBV9 and TRBJ1-4, with 7 nucleotides matching TRBD1. V dropped 4 bases and J dropped 8; count of bases not matched to a gene: 8. CDR1 and CDR2 from the germline V gene are SGDLS and YYNGEE. CDR3 length equals 14 residues. This CDR3 reads CASSQTGYSEKLFF. CDR3 in DNA: TGTGCCAGCAGCCAGACAGGGTATAGCGAAAAACTGTTTTTT. Supplemented by reference TRBV9 and TRBJ1-4, the full variable domain reads DSGVTQTPKHLITATGQRVTLRCSPRSGDLSVYWYQQSLDQGLQFLIQYYNGEERAKGNILERFSAQQFPDLHSELNLSSLELGDSALYFCASSQTGYSEKLFFGSGTQLSVL.

The chain employs TRBV2 and TRBJ2-3; TRBD2 matches 9 bases. The CDR3 has 17 amino acids. The V segment lost 2 bases and the J segment 3 bases; nucleotides outside the gene matches: 9. Germline-derived CDR1 and CDR2 are SNHLY and FYNNEI. CDR3: CASSESAGGMRTDTQYF. In nucleotides, the CDR3 is TGTGCCAGCAGTGAATCGGCGGGAGGGATGCGAACAGATACGCAGTATTTT.

The chain joins TRBV2 to TRBJ2-5; TRBD2 matches 8 bases. Germline trimming cut 6 bases from V and 4 bases from J; bases unmatched to any gene: 7. This CDR3 is 14 amino acids long. Germline V gene sequence: CDR1 SNHLY, CDR2 FYNNEI. The CDR3 nucleotides read TGTGCCAGCAGCCTCGGGGGGGCCCGAGAGACCCAGTACTTC. Translating it yields CASSLGGARETQYF.

This clone appeared once. The chain links TRBV7-3 to TRBJ2-1; D possibly corresponds to TRBD2 (6 bases). Germline CDR1 and CDR2: SGHTA and FQGTGA. CDR3 length equals 16 residues. Trimming removed 1 base at V and 0 bases at J, with 10 bases between. The CDR3 coding sequence is TGTGCCAGCAGCTTAAGCGGAGGGAGCTCCTACAATGAGCAGTTCTTC. As protein: CASSLSGGSSYNEQFF.

This sequence joins TRBV6-1 and TRBJ2-1; D possibly corresponds to TRBD1 (6 bases). Trimming shortened V by 6 bases and J by 9 bases, and 21 bases separated the two germline ends. The CDR3 is 15 residues long. The germline V gene has CDR1 MNHNS and CDR2 SASEGT. CDR3 amino acids: CASRLTGNIGSEQFF. The CDR3 DNA reads as TGTGCCAGCAGGCTAACAGGGAACATAGGGAGTGAGCAGTTCTTC.

The gene calls are TRBV15 and TRBJ1-1; no clear D gene. CDR3 length: 15 residues. Germline loops: CDR1 LNHNV, CDR2 YYDKDF (reference sequence). With 1 base removed from V and 3 bases from J, the gap between germline ends came to 12 bases. CDR3 nucleotides: TGTGCCACCAGCAGAGCGATAACGGTGGACACTGAAGCTTTCTTT. It encodes CATSRAITVDTEAFF.

The chain carries TRBV27 and TRBJ1-5, with TRBD1 matching 9 bases. Unmatched junction bases numbered 10, after V lost 7 bases and J lost 0 bases. Germline-derived CDR1 and CDR2 are MNHEY and SMNVEV (reference sequence). The CDR3 is made up of 17 amino acids. DNA of the CDR3: TGTGCCAGCACCTCGAGGACAGGGGAATATAGCAATCAGCCCCAGCATTTT. It codes for CASTSRTGEYSNQPQHF.

The V call is TRBV5-4, the J call TRBJ2-3, with 7 bases matching TRBD1. The CDR3 has 14 amino acids. Unmatched junction bases numbered 11, after V lost 2 bases and J lost 11 bases. Germline V gives CDR1 SGHNT, CDR2 YYREEE (reference sequence). Here the CDR3 DNA reads TGTGCCAGCAGCTTTGGACAGGCCACTCTGGGGCAGTATTTT. Amino acid sequence: CASSFGQATLGQYF.

The chain has TRBV27 and TRBJ2-5, with TRBD2 matching over 8 bases. The J call is in doubt because the DNA end fits TRBJ2-7 better. This CDR3 region has 15 residues. CDR1 is MNHEY, CDR2 SMNVEV, per germline (reference sequence). The CDR3 DNA reads TGTGCCAGCAGAAACCACGGACTAGCAGCGTACGAGCAGTACTTC. Encoded protein: CASRNHGLAAYEQYF.

A single count supports this clone. The V gene is TRBV28, the J gene TRBJ2-7; 9 bases agree with TRBD1. V trimming: 6 bases; J trimming: 2 bases; junction bases outside the gene matches: 5. The CDR3 loop spans 14 amino acids. From germline, CDR1 is MDHEN and CDR2 SYDVKM. The CDR3 region has the DNA TGTGCCAGCAGACCCGGGACAGGGCCCTACGAGCAGTACTTC. Its translation: CASRPGTGPYEQYF.

This sequence joins TRBV2 and TRBJ2-3; TRBD2 aligns across 9 bases. The CDR3 loop spans 18 amino acids. Germline CDR1 SNHLY, CDR2 FYNNEI. The J segment lost 5 bases and the V segment lost 4 bases, leaving 16 bases of the junction unmatched. CDR3 protein: CASSVVASGKDDGDTQYF. CDR3 in DNA: TGTGCCAGCAGTGTGGTTGCTAGCGGGAAGGATGACGGAGATACGCAGTATTTT.